This TCR beta chain was identified in a study of glioma-infiltrating T cells after dendritic cell vaccination. Study-level points and caveats: Higher pretreatment TIL content predicted longer progression-free time and survival.

Sequenced by immunoSEQ multiplex PCR; TCRdb stores in-frame clones only, minus some. The data hold fewer than 75,000 clones, with 81% observed a single time. Worth noting for this clone: What it binds is not known.

V lost 4 bases to trimming and J lost 9 bases, with 13 bases between them. This CDR3 region has 13 residues. Germline lookup yields CDR1 GTSNPN and CDR2 SVGIG (reference sequence). Fresh-frozen tumor tissue and more than two years of survival data were available for all. V is TRBV30 and J is TRBJ1-6, with D possibly matching TRBD1 (5 bases). The sequence was obtained from a human donor with glioblastoma. The input for sequencing was blood, taken before dendritic cell vaccination. The CDR3 sequence: CAWTLWGGSPLHF. CDR3 sequence (DNA): TGTGCCTGGACCCTATGGGGGGGTTCACCCCTCCACTTT.